One and the same sample provided the 24 T cell receptor beta chains below, sequenced in a study of shared clonotypes between healthy human individuals. Method: immunoSEQ multiplex PCR; TCRdb's copy keeps in-frame clones and lacks some. The sample includes approximately 530,000 clones, around 95% seen only once; the top ten take under 0.065%. The sample taken for sequencing was naive CD4+ T cells sorted from blood. The subset: CD45RA+ positively selected. These receptors were obtained from a woman in her 30s in good health.

This chain uses TRBV6-6 with TRBJ2-5; possibly TRBD2 for D (7 bases). The germline V gene has CDR1 MNHNY and CDR2 SVGAGI (reference sequence). V was pared by 2 bases and J by 7 bases, with 14 bases between. The CDR3 covers 14 residues. In nucleotides, the CDR3 is TGTGCCAGCAGTTACACAGCAGGGGAGGGGACCCAGTACTTC. This encodes CASSYTAGEGTQYF.

The chain is built from TRBV7-7 and TRBJ2-2, with 9 bases lining up with TRBD1. The CDR3 is 16 residues long. V trimming: 1 base; J trimming: 5 bases; junction bases outside the gene matches: 5. Germline assignment: CDR1 SSHAT and CDR2 FNYEAQ (reference sequence). CDR3 coding DNA: TGTGCCAGCAGCTTAGGCACAGGGGGCGCGACCGGGGAGCTGTTTTTT. Its translation: CASSLGTGGATGELFF.

This chain connects TRBV15 to TRBJ2-7; no firm D call. Trimming took off 4 bases at V and 5 bases at J, with 15 bases between the two ends. The germline V gene has CDR1 LNHNV and CDR2 YYDKDF (reference sequence). The CDR3 spans 14 residues. The CDR3 nucleotides read TGTGCCACCAGCACTCGACCGGGTGGAAACGAGCAGTACTTC. It yields the protein CATSTRPGGNEQYF. Based on the CDR3 plus reference TRBV15 and TRBJ2-7, the full variable domain is DAMVIQNPRYQVTQFGKPVTLSCSQTLNHNVMYWYQQKSSQAPKLLFHYYDKDFNNEADTPDNFQSRRPNTSFCFLDIRSPGLGDTAMYLCATSTRPGGNEQYFGPGTRLTVT.

The chain links TRBV2 to TRBJ2-2; 7 bases line up with TRBD1. This CDR3 is built from 13 residues. J lost 6 bases, V lost 5 bases, and 3 bases had no gene match. The germline gives CDR1 SNHLY, CDR2 FYNNEI. CDR3 residues: CASSQGDPGELFF. The CDR3 DNA follows: TGTGCCAGCAGTCAGGGGGACCCCGGGGAGCTGTTTTTT.

CDR3 nucleotides: TGTGCCAGCAGTGTACTAGCGGGAGGAACAGATACGCAGTATTTT. It codes for CASSVLAGGTDTQYF. The chain recombines TRBV2 with TRBJ2-3; 12 bases match TRBD2. There are 15 residues in the CDR3. Losses at the gene ends were 4 bases for V and 3 bases for J; bases not matched to a gene: 2. Germline values: CDR1 SNHLY, CDR2 FYNNEI.

This clone appeared once. J is TRBJ1-3 and V is TRBV2; possible D gene TRBD1, 6 bases. The CDR3 loop spans 17 amino acids. The germline gives CDR1 SNHLY, CDR2 FYNNEI. Trimming stripped 2 bases from V and 3 bases from J, with 17 bases between. As DNA, the CDR3 is TGTGCCAGCAGTGAATTAGGTGGGGGGCGAAGTGGAAACACCATATATTTT. Its protein is CASSELGGGRSGNTIYF.

This sequence joins TRBV29-1 and TRBJ2-1, with 8 bases lining up with TRBD2. CDR3 length equals 16 residues. J lost 0 bases, V lost 7 bases, and 11 bases had no gene match. CDR1 SQVTM and CDR2 ANQGSEA come from the germline V gene. The DNA for the CDR3 is TGCAGCGCCGGGGGGGCGGGAAGAAGCTCCTACAATGAGCAGTTCTTC. Its translation: CSAGGAGRSSYNEQFF.

The V gene is TRBV27, the J gene TRBJ2-1; TRBD1 agrees at 7 bases. This CDR3 has 15 residues. V lost 7 bases, J lost 8 bases, and 14 bases stayed unmatched. CDR1 and CDR2 (germline): MNHEY, SMNVEV (reference sequence). Written as DNA, the CDR3 is TGTGCCAGCAAAAGACAGGGATCCTTCCCCGATGAGCAGTTCTTC. This gives the protein CASKRQGSFPDEQFF.

This chain joins TRBV5-1 and TRBJ1-4; TRBD1 might be the D (6 bases). The CDR3 totals 17 residues. The ends were cut back, 1 base at V and 2 bases at J, with 15 bases in the middle. Germline loops: CDR1 SGHRS, CDR2 YFSETQ. CDR3 sequence reads: CASSLFPTGGTNEKLFF. The CDR3 nucleotides read TGCGCCAGCAGCTTGTTCCCCACGGGGGGCACTAATGAAAAACTGTTTTTT.

The rearrangement joins TRBV11-2 to TRBJ2-1; D assignment may be TRBD1 or TRBD2 (5 bases each). Germline V gene sequence: CDR1 SGHAT, CDR2 FQNNGV. The V gene lost 5 bases and the J gene lost 0 bases, with 23 bases spanning the gap. The CDR3 runs to 19 residues. In DNA, the CDR3 is TGTGCCAGCAGCACTATATTTCCGGGACGTGGGCGCTCCTACAATGAGCAGTTCTTC. The encoded protein is CASSTIFPGRGRSYNEQFF.

The chain joins TRBV19 to TRBJ1-3; D gene uncertain. The CDR3 sequence is 13 residues long. Trimming stripped 11 bases from V and 4 bases from J, with 15 bases between. Germline lookup yields CDR1 LNHDA and CDR2 SQIVND (reference sequence). The CDR3 DNA reads as TGTGCCCACCCGGTTGGATCCGGAAACACCATATATTTT. The encoded protein is CAHPVGSGNTIYF.

The rearrangement joins TRBV15 to TRBJ1-2; D gene unclear. The germline V gene encodes CDR1 LNHNV and CDR2 YYDKDF (reference sequence). The CDR3 is made up of 12 amino acids. Trimming removed 0 bases from V and 5 bases from J, with 4 bases in between. The CDR3 region is CATSRETYGYTF. The DNA of the CDR3 is TGTGCCACCAGCAGAGAGACATATGGCTACACCTTC. The full variable domain, rest sourced from reference TRBV15 and TRBJ1-2, is DAMVIQNPRYQVTQFGKPVTLSCSQTLNHNVMYWYQQKSSQAPKLLFHYYDKDFNNEADTPDNFQSRRPNTSFCFLDIRSPGLGDTAMYLCATSRETYGYTFGSGTRLTVV.

J is TRBJ2-5 and V is TRBV28, with D tentatively TRBD1 or TRBD2 (6 bases each). Trimming shortened V by 6 bases and J by 5 bases, and 13 bases separated the two germline ends. The CDR3 is 13 residues long. Germline V gene data show CDR1 as MDHEN and CDR2 as SYDVKM. CDR3 in amino acids: CASSPTGTETQYF. CDR3 bases: TGTGCCAGCAGCCCTACAGGGACTGAGACCCAGTACTTC.

The V gene is TRBV5-8, the J gene TRBJ2-5; possible D gene TRBD1, 6 bases. Trimming left V 4 bases short and J 5 bases short, with 24 bases between. The CDR3 contains 17 residues. CDR1 and CDR2 (germline): SGHTS, YDEGEE. CDR3: CASSHNQGRGVRETQYF. DNA of the CDR3: TGTGCCAGCAGCCATAATCAGGGCAGGGGTGTGCGGGAGACCCAGTACTTC.

This clone was seen once. The chain couples TRBV28 to TRBJ2-5; either TRBD1 or TRBD2 may fit D (5 bases each). The DNA end is more similar to TRBJ2-7, so the J call may be wrong. Germline V gene sequence: CDR1 MDHEN, CDR2 SYDVKM. The CDR3 runs to 12 residues. The CDR3 DNA sequence: TGTGCTTGCTCAGAGGGGTCCTACGAGCAGTACTTC. This codes for CACSEGSYEQYF.

The J gene is TRBJ1-5, the V gene TRBV6-6; 10 nucleotides agree with TRBD1. This CDR3 spans 14 amino acids. Germline CDR1 reads MNHNY; CDR2 reads SVGAGI (reference sequence). After removal of 6 bases from V and 6 bases from J, the junction contained 5 bases not matched to a gene. CDR3 coding DNA: TGTGCCAGCAGCCGACAGGGGGCTAGTCAGCCCCAGCATTTT. Amino acid sequence: CASSRQGASQPQHF.

This rearrangement joins TRBV7-3 to TRBJ2-2; D gene uncertain. Trimming took off 2 bases at V and 0 bases at J, with 10 bases between the two ends. Germline values: CDR1 SGHTA, CDR2 FQGTGA. The CDR3 covers 16 residues. CDR3 loop: CASSLHQRPNTGELFF. CDR3 in DNA: TGTGCCAGCAGCTTACATCAGAGGCCGAACACCGGGGAGCTGTTTTTT.

The J gene is TRBJ1-1, the V gene TRBV11-3, with 7 bases fitting TRBD1. V trimming: 3 bases; J trimming: 7 bases; junction bases outside the gene matches: 11. The CDR3 extends over 15 amino acids. Germline V CDR1 and CDR2: SGHNT, YENEEA. The CDR3 loop reads CASSFGYTGAGEAFF. CDR3 coding DNA: TGTGCCAGCAGCTTTGGGTATACAGGGGCGGGTGAAGCTTTCTTT.

J is TRBJ1-2 and V is TRBV28; D possibly corresponds to TRBD1 (6 bases). CDR1 and CDR2 (germline): MDHEN, SYDVKM. The CDR3 sequence is 18 residues long. V lost 2 bases and J lost 2, with 21 bases in between. The CDR3 loop reads CASSLPASPTGTNYGYTF. The CDR3 DNA reads as TGTGCCAGCAGTTTACCCGCCTCCCCCACAGGGACGAACTATGGCTACACCTTC.

This clone came up once. This chain uses TRBV14 with TRBJ2-2; weak D call: TRBD1 (5 bases). Deletions cut 2 bases from V and 2 bases from J, with 12 bases between. The CDR3 runs 16 residues. Germline V lookup: CDR1 SGHDN, CDR2 FVKESK. CDR3 in amino acids: CASSQLVGVNTGELFF. The DNA for the CDR3 is TGTGCCAGCAGCCAATTAGTAGGGGTTAACACCGGGGAGCTGTTTTTT.

The chain employs TRBV30 and TRBJ1-5, with 9 nucleotides matching TRBD1. Germline-derived CDR1 and CDR2 are GTSNPN and SVGIG (reference sequence). V was pared by 2 bases and J by 5 bases, with 7 bases of the junction left unmatched. This CDR3 is 15 amino acids long. Here the CDR3 reads CAWSRTGVRDQPQHF. In DNA, the CDR3 is TGTGCCTGGAGTAGGACAGGGGTTAGGGATCAGCCCCAGCATTTT. Full variable domain (outside the CDR3, taken from reference TRBV30 and TRBJ1-5): SQTIHQWPATLVQPVGSPLSLECTVEGTSNPNLYWYRQAAGRGLQLLFYSVGIGQISSEVPQNLSASRPQDRQFILSSKKLLLSDSGFYLCAWSRTGVRDQPQHFGDGTRLSIL.

This clone showed up just once. CDR3 in amino acids: CASAKGRNNSPLHF. CDR3 DNA: TGTGCCAGCGCAAAGGGACGGAATAATTCACCCCTCCACTTT. The chain has TRBV25-1 and TRBJ1-6; a weak D match, TRBD1 (5 bases). Deletions cut 8 bases from V and 5 bases from J, with 13 bases between. CDR1 is MGHDK, CDR2 SYGVNS, per germline. The length of the CDR3 is 14 residues.

The V and J genes are TRBV5-1 and TRBJ1-1; D is ambiguous. The germline V gene has CDR1 SGHRS and CDR2 YFSETQ. Trimming pared 3 bases from V and 0 bases from J, leaving 12 bases between. This CDR3 is built from 15 residues. The CDR3 is CASSSERGMNTEAFF. CDR3 sequence (DNA): TGCGCCAGCAGCTCCGAGCGGGGAATGAACACTGAAGCTTTCTTT.

This clone was found once. The CDR3 DNA reads as TGTGCCAGCAGTTTGGACAGGGATAACGACGAGCAGTACTTC. Translating it yields CASSLDRDNDEQYF. The V and J genes are TRBV6-6 and TRBJ2-7, with 8 bases fitting TRBD1. This CDR3 has 14 residues. The V segment lost 4 bases and the J segment 5 bases; nucleotides outside the gene matches: 7. Looked up from germline, CDR1 is MNHNY and CDR2 is SVGAGI (reference sequence).